The entry below describes one TCR beta chain. Its antigen is unidentified. The CDR3 has 14 residues. The germline V gene has CDR1 ENHRY and CDR2 SYGVKD. J lost 6 bases, V lost 1 base, and 4 bases had no gene match. The sample is drawn from a study of cytomegalovirus exposure and HLA in healthy donors. Primers included in the PCR were 60 Vbeta and 13 Jbeta primers. TCRdb's copy holds only in-frame clones and misses some; the assay was immunoSEQ multiplex PCR. The table shows tens of thousands of clones, with about 82% occurring only once. Findings of the study overall: Reported findings show TCR beta sequences accurately forecast HLA-A and HLA-B alleles in most subjects.

The receptor comes from a man aged 30 to 39 in good health and CMV-seronegative. The sample consisted of PBMCs. The chain links TRBV10-3 to TRBJ2-7; 9 nucleotides align to TRBD1. The DNA of the CDR3 is TGTGCCATCAGTGAGTTCGGGACAGGGTTCGAGCAGTACTTC. As protein: CAISEFGTGFEQYF.